Presented here are 12 T cell receptor beta chains from one specimen sequenced in a study of vaccination effects on CD4 cells after COVID-19. Within the ViraFEST assay, antigen-specific CD4+ T cells underwent expansion with viral peptide pools prior to sequencing. Cells that had been cultured for roughly eleven days were the source of isolated CD4+ T cells. Participants were vaccinated with two doses of either the BNT162b2 or mRNA-1273 vaccine. These receptors are not linked to any known antigen. Here immunoSEQ multiplex PCR was the method, and the copy in TCRdb shows in-frame clones only, minus some. The sample has some 25,000 clones, 73% seen once. The sequences come from CD4+ T cells from PBMCs cultured with SARS-CoV-2 spike peptides, collected after COVID-19 vaccination. These receptors all stem from a human donor who received a COVID-19 vaccine.

The chain couples TRBV5-4 to TRBJ1-6; perhaps TRBD1 as D (5 bases). V was trimmed by 5 bases and J by 5 bases, leaving 14 bases between them. Germline CDR1 reads SGHNT; CDR2 reads YYREEE (reference sequence). The CDR3 is 15 residues long. For the CDR3, the DNA is TGTGCCAGCAGTTTTCCGGGACTCGATAATTCACCCCTCCACTTT. As protein: CASSFPGLDNSPLHF.

The count of this clone is one. This chain uses TRBV7-9 with TRBJ2-2, with TRBD1 matching 8 bases. V was clipped by 5 bases and J by 1 base; unmatched bases: 15. There are 19 residues in the CDR3. The germline CDR1 and CDR2 sequences are SEHNR and FQNEAQ (reference sequence). DNA for the CDR3: TGTGCCAGCAGCCTAAAATGGGACAGGATTCTCCTGAACACCGGGGAGCTGTTTTTT. This codes for CASSLKWDRILLNTGELFF.

The chain recombines TRBV19 with TRBJ2-7; D call uncertain. The length of the CDR3 is 15 residues. CDR1 LNHDA and CDR2 SQIVND come from the germline V gene (reference sequence). V lost 1 base and J lost 0, with 10 bases in between. CDR3 DNA: TGTGCCAGTAGTATAGGGAGAGGAATCTCCTACGAGCAGTACTTC. Protein: CASSIGRGISYEQYF.

This clone has just one count. V and J are TRBV5-1 and TRBJ1-1; D not certain. Trimming shortened V by 1 base and J by 0 bases, and 22 bases separated the two germline ends. CDR1 and CDR2 from the germline V gene are SGHRS and YFSETQ. CDR3 size: 19 residues. In nucleotides, the CDR3 is TGCGCCAGCAGCTTGACCCTGAGAACCCGGCCTTCCATGAACACTGAAGCTTTCTTT. As protein: CASSLTLRTRPSMNTEAFF.

The V gene is TRBV2, the J gene TRBJ1-3; D not certain. Trimming removed 3 bases at V and 0 bases at J, with 9 bases between. Germline CDR1 and CDR2: SNHLY and FYNNEI. The CDR3 spans 15 residues. CDR3 DNA: TGTGCCAGCAGTGAGCAGAAGCTCTCTGGAAACACCATATATTTT. Translated: CASSEQKLSGNTIYF.

J is TRBJ2-7 and V is TRBV5-1, with D possibly being TRBD1 or TRBD2 (6 bases each). With 0 bases removed from V and 0 bases from J, the gap between germline ends came to 13 bases. Germline lookup yields CDR1 SGHRS and CDR2 YFSETQ. This CDR3 spans 16 amino acids. The chain's CDR3 is CASSLDGGGTSYEQYF. The CDR3 bases are TGCGCCAGCAGCTTGGATGGAGGGGGAACCTCCTACGAGCAGTACTTC.

V and J are TRBV16 and TRBJ2-3, with 7 bases fitting TRBD2. Trimming removed 0 bases from V and 9 bases from J; junction bases left unmatched: 12. The CDR3 has 16 amino acids. Germline CDR1 is KGHSY and CDR2 is FQNENV. CDR3 residues: CASSQSPLAGAETQYF. Written as DNA, the CDR3 is TGTGCCAGCAGCCAATCTCCATTAGCGGGTGCTGAGACGCAGTATTTT. Combining the CDR3 with reference TRBV16 and TRBJ2-3 gives the whole variable domain GEEVAQTPKHLVRGEGQKAKLYCAPIKGHSYVFWYQQVLKNEFKFLISFQNENVFDETGMPKERFSAKCLPNSPCSLEIQATKLEDSAVYFCASSQSPLAGAETQYFGPGTRLTVL.

This sequence joins TRBV10-2 and TRBJ2-5; 13 nucleotides agree with TRBD2. V dropped 6 bases and J dropped 5; count of bases not matched to a gene: 0. Per the germline V gene, CDR1 is WSHSY and CDR2 is SAAADI. The CDR3 runs to 13 residues. The CDR3: CASRLAGGETQYF. The CDR3 DNA reads as TGCGCCAGCAGACTAGCGGGGGGGGAGACCCAGTACTTC.

The chain combines TRBV7-9 with TRBJ1-2; 9 bases align to TRBD1. Germline V gene data show CDR1 as SEHNR and CDR2 as FQNEAQ (reference sequence). The CDR3 runs to 12 residues. The V and J ends lost 9 bases and 8 bases, in that order; junction bases with no gene match: 7. For the CDR3, the DNA is TGTGCCAGGGAGGAGGGGACAGGGGGCTACACCTTC. Translated, it gives CAREEGTGGYTF.

The chain links TRBV12-3 or TRBV12-4 to TRBJ2-1; D unresolved. V lost 3 bases and J lost 8, with 5 bases in between. The CDR3 spans 11 residues. CDR3 sequence (DNA): TGTGCCAGCAGTTTTATGTATGAGCAGTTCTTC. It codes for CASSFMYEQFF.

The rearrangement joins TRBV6-1 to TRBJ1-2; 8 bases map to TRBD1. Per the germline V gene, CDR1 is MNHNS and CDR2 is SASEGT. J lost 9 bases, V lost 4 bases, and 22 bases had no gene match. The CDR3 has 18 residues. The CDR3 sequence is CASSGARGPMLASFRYTF. In nucleotides, the CDR3 is TGTGCCAGCAGTGGAGCCAGGGGGCCGATGCTCGCTTCATTCCGCTACACCTTC.

This clone has just a few counts. The chain recombines TRBV13 with TRBJ1-1; D not resolved. V gave up 4 bases and J gave up 4 bases, with 13 bases separating them. Germline CDR1 and CDR2: PRHDT and FYEKMQ (reference sequence). The CDR3 runs 14 residues. CDR3 residues: CASSSGRMGTEAFF. CDR3 nucleotides: TGTGCCAGCAGCTCAGGCCGAATGGGCACTGAAGCTTTCTTT. Combining the CDR3 with reference TRBV13 and TRBJ1-1 gives the whole variable domain AAGVIQSPRHLIKEKRETATLKCYPIPRHDTVYWYQQGPGQDPQFLISFYEKMQSDKGSIPDRFSAQQFSDYHSELNMSSLELGDSALYFCASSSGRMGTEAFFGQGTRLTVV.